This is a list of T cell receptor beta chains from one sample in a study of blood T cell repertoires in COVID-19. Assay used: immunoSEQ multiplex PCR; TCRdb lists only in-frame clones, some missing. The repertoire holds over 30,000 clones, with about 80% as singletons. The specimen was peripheral blood. These receptors all come from a man aged 50 to 59 with acute or convalescent COVID-19. Both conserved end residues are part of each CDR3. A D gene is named only where the DNA matches it firmly. Some rows mark clone size as missing; the rest say once, few, many or name a class of expanded clone.

d_gene: TRBD2; abundance: once; v_gene: TRBV7-9; j_gene: TRBJ2-3; CDR3nt: TGTGCCAGCAGCTTAGTGCGGGGGGGCACAGATACGCAGTATTTT; CDR3aa: CASSLVRGGTDTQYF
d_gene: -; abundance: few; v_gene: TRBV29-1; j_gene: TRBJ1-4; CDR3nt: TGCAGCGTTCGCGGGATTAATGAAAAACTGTTTTTT; CDR3aa: CSVRGINEKLFF
d_gene: -; abundance: -; v_gene: TRBV7-9; j_gene: TRBJ2-5; CDR3nt: TGTGCCTACTACGGGGAGTGGAAGGAGACCCAGTACTTC; CDR3aa: CAYYGEWKETQYF
d_gene: TRBD2; abundance: -; v_gene: TRBV29-1; j_gene: TRBJ2-1; CDR3nt: TGCAGCGTTGTAGTAGCGGGTTATTACAATGAGCAGTTCTTC; CDR3aa: CSVVVAGYYNEQFF
d_gene: -; abundance: -; v_gene: TRBV2; j_gene: TRBJ1-5; CDR3nt: TGTGCCAGCAGTGAACGGGGGAGCAATCAGCCCCAGCATTTT; CDR3aa: CASSERGSNQPQHF
d_gene: TRBD2; abundance: -; v_gene: TRBV6-5; j_gene: TRBJ2-5; CDR3nt: TGTGCCAGCAAGCCGGGGGGAGAGACCCAGTACTTC; CDR3aa: CASKPGGETQYF
d_gene: TRBD2; abundance: -; v_gene: TRBV6-2/TRBV6-3; j_gene: TRBJ2-5; CDR3nt: TGTGCCAGCAGCCCTCGGGGAGGGTGGACTAGCGGGAACCAAGAGACCCAGTACTTC; CDR3aa: CASSPRGGWTSGNQETQYF
d_gene: TRBD2; abundance: -; v_gene: TRBV5-1; j_gene: TRBJ2-3; CDR3nt: TGCGCCAGCAGCTTGGTGTTGGGGGGGACGCAGTATTTT; CDR3aa: CASSLVLGGTQYF
d_gene: TRBD1; abundance: -; v_gene: TRBV7-9; j_gene: TRBJ1-5; CDR3nt: TGTGCCAGCAGCTTAGGGACAGGGGCTAATCAGCCCCAGCATTTT; CDR3aa: CASSLGTGANQPQHF
d_gene: -; abundance: once; v_gene: TRBV10-1; j_gene: TRBJ1-1; CDR3nt: TGCGCCAGCAGATCCCATAGCACTGAAGCTTTCTTT; CDR3aa: CASRSHSTEAFF
d_gene: TRBD2; abundance: few; v_gene: TRBV19; j_gene: TRBJ2-2; CDR3nt: TGTGCCAGTAAAAGTAGCGGGAGTGTTTGGGAGCTGTTTTTT; CDR3aa: CASKSSGSVWELFF
d_gene: TRBD1; abundance: few; v_gene: TRBV7-6; j_gene: TRBJ2-7; CDR3nt: TGTGCCAGCAGCTACCGGACAGGGGCTTCGTCCTACGAGCAGTACTTC; CDR3aa: CASSYRTGASSYEQYF
d_gene: -; abundance: -; v_gene: TRBV27; j_gene: TRBJ1-6; CDR3nt: TGTGCCACCCAGGGATCCCCATTTAGGTCACCCCTCCACTTT; CDR3aa: CATQGSPFRSPLHF
d_gene: TRBD2; abundance: -; v_gene: TRBV5-1; j_gene: TRBJ2-5; CDR3nt: TGCGCCAGCAGCGTATCCGGGACTAAGGAGACCCAGTACTTC; CDR3aa: CASSVSGTKETQYF
d_gene: -; abundance: few; v_gene: TRBV18; j_gene: TRBJ2-1; CDR3nt: TGTGCCAGCTCACTTACAGGTCGCGAGCAGTTCTTC; CDR3aa: CASSLTGREQFF
d_gene: TRBD1; abundance: once; v_gene: TRBV28; j_gene: TRBJ2-7; CDR3nt: TGTGCCAGCAGAACCCCCCGGACAGGTGGCTACGAGCAGTACTTC; CDR3aa: CASRTPRTGGYEQYF
d_gene: TRBD2; abundance: -; v_gene: TRBV5-1; j_gene: TRBJ2-5; CDR3nt: TGCGCCAGCAGTCAACGGGGGGGCACGGAGACCCAGTACTTC; CDR3aa: CASSQRGGTETQYF
d_gene: TRBD1; abundance: few; v_gene: TRBV13; j_gene: TRBJ1-2; CDR3nt: TGTGCCAGCAGCCCTACAGGGGGCTATGGCTACACCTTC; CDR3aa: CASSPTGGYGYTF
d_gene: TRBD2; abundance: few; v_gene: TRBV4-1; j_gene: TRBJ2-1; CDR3nt: TGCGCCAGCAGCCAAGAGCCAGATGCGGGGGGGCCGAGCTCCTACAATGAGCAGTTCTTC; CDR3aa: CASSQEPDAGGPSSYNEQFF
d_gene: -; abundance: once; v_gene: TRBV2; j_gene: TRBJ2-4; CDR3nt: TGTGCCAGCAGTGAAGTAGGGGCCCCCAGAAACATTCAGTACTTC; CDR3aa: CASSEVGAPRNIQYF
d_gene: -; abundance: once; v_gene: TRBV9; j_gene: TRBJ1-6; CDR3nt: TGTGCCAGCAGTTGGACAAGCGACAGCTCCTATAATTCACCCCTCCACTTT; CDR3aa: CASSWTSDSSYNSPLHF
d_gene: -; abundance: -; v_gene: TRBV7-2; j_gene: TRBJ1-5; CDR3nt: TGTGCCAGCAGCTTCACAGAACAGCCCCAGCATTTT; CDR3aa: CASSFTEQPQHF
d_gene: TRBD1; abundance: -; v_gene: TRBV28; j_gene: TRBJ1-1; CDR3nt: TGTGCCAGCAGCCGACAGGGCCTGAACACTGAAGCTTTCTTT; CDR3aa: CASSRQGLNTEAFF
d_gene: -; abundance: -; v_gene: TRBV12-3/TRBV12-4; j_gene: TRBJ1-6; CDR3nt: TGTGCCAGCAGTTTATCGGTGTCACCCCTCCACTTT; CDR3aa: CASSLSVSPLHF
d_gene: TRBD2; abundance: -; v_gene: TRBV19; j_gene: TRBJ2-7; CDR3nt: TGTGCCAGTAGTATAGTGCCCCGGGAGGGCTTCGGCTACGAGCAGTACTTC; CDR3aa: CASSIVPREGFGYEQYF
d_gene: TRBD1; abundance: -; v_gene: TRBV2; j_gene: TRBJ2-7; CDR3nt: TGTGCCAGCACCCTACAGGGGGTCTACGAGCAGTACTTC; CDR3aa: CASTLQGVYEQYF
d_gene: -; abundance: -; v_gene: TRBV10-2; j_gene: TRBJ2-1; CDR3nt: TGCGCCAGCACGGGACTCCTATCCGATGAGCAGTTCTTC; CDR3aa: CASTGLLSDEQFF
d_gene: TRBD2; abundance: once; v_gene: TRBV15; j_gene: TRBJ2-2; CDR3nt: TGTGCCACCACCATTAGCGGGGAGACCGGGGAGCTGTTTTTT; CDR3aa: CATTISGETGELFF
d_gene: -; abundance: -; v_gene: TRBV7-9; j_gene: TRBJ1-4; CDR3nt: TGTGCCAGCAGCTTATCAGGGGACGAAAAACTGTTTTTT; CDR3aa: CASSLSGDEKLFF
d_gene: -; abundance: -; v_gene: TRBV6-5; j_gene: TRBJ2-3; CDR3nt: TGTGCCAGCAGTTACTCGATGGCGGGAACAGATACGCAGTATTTT; CDR3aa: CASSYSMAGTDTQYF
d_gene: TRBD1; abundance: -; v_gene: TRBV6-1; j_gene: TRBJ1-5; CDR3nt: TGTGCCAGCAGTGTCAACCCGGGACAGGGTGGGCAGCCCCAGCATTTT; CDR3aa: CASSVNPGQGGQPQHF
d_gene: -; abundance: -; v_gene: TRBV4-1; j_gene: TRBJ1-5; CDR3nt: TGCGCCAGCAGCCCGACCCAGGTTAGCAATCAGCCCCAGCATTTT; CDR3aa: CASSPTQVSNQPQHF
d_gene: TRBD1; abundance: -; v_gene: TRBV25-1; j_gene: TRBJ2-2; CDR3nt: TGTGCCAGCAGTGAATTTGGACAGGGGTTGCACACCGGGGAGCTGTTTTTT; CDR3aa: CASSEFGQGLHTGELFF
d_gene: -; abundance: -; v_gene: TRBV29-1; j_gene: TRBJ2-7; CDR3nt: TGCAGCGTTCAGGGGAGCTCCTACGAGCAGTACTTC; CDR3aa: CSVQGSSYEQYF
d_gene: TRBD2; abundance: -; v_gene: TRBV24-1; j_gene: TRBJ2-1; CDR3nt: TGTGCCACCAGTGATTCCAGCGGGGGGCACAATGAGCAGTTCTTC; CDR3aa: CATSDSSGGHNEQFF
d_gene: -; abundance: -; v_gene: TRBV5-1; j_gene: TRBJ2-3; CDR3nt: TGCGCCAGCAGCTTCAGGGGTACAGATACGCAGTATTTT; CDR3aa: CASSFRGTDTQYF
d_gene: -; abundance: -; v_gene: TRBV4-1; j_gene: TRBJ2-3; CDR3nt: TGCGCCAGCAGCCGAGGGGACGGGGGGCAGGGAGATACGCAGTATTTT; CDR3aa: CASSRGDGGQGDTQYF
d_gene: TRBD1; abundance: -; v_gene: TRBV7-9; j_gene: TRBJ2-3; CDR3nt: TGTGCCAGCAGCTCACCTCCGGGACAGGGGTTCGGAGATACGCAGTATTTT; CDR3aa: CASSSPPGQGFGDTQYF
d_gene: TRBD1; abundance: -; v_gene: TRBV4-1; j_gene: TRBJ1-6; CDR3nt: TGCGCCAGCAGCCAAGAGTCGGGACAGGGATGGGGGCCCCTCCACTTT; CDR3aa: CASSQESGQGWGPLHF
d_gene: -; abundance: medium-sized; v_gene: TRBV7-9; j_gene: TRBJ2-7; CDR3nt: TGTGCCAGCAGCCCCGGTCGAGGAGGCGAGCAGTACTTC; CDR3aa: CASSPGRGGEQYF
d_gene: TRBD2; abundance: once; v_gene: TRBV7-8; j_gene: TRBJ2-7; CDR3nt: TGTGCCAGCAGCCGTACTACTAGCGGGGCCCCCTACGAGCAGTACTTC; CDR3aa: CASSRTTSGAPYEQYF
d_gene: TRBD1; abundance: -; v_gene: TRBV7-3; j_gene: TRBJ1-2; CDR3nt: TGTGCCAGCAGCTTAGGGACAGGGCGACGGGGCTACACCTTC; CDR3aa: CASSLGTGRRGYTF
d_gene: TRBD1; abundance: -; v_gene: TRBV4-1; j_gene: TRBJ2-7; CDR3nt: TGCGCCAGCAGAGTCGGACAGGTCGCGGGTGAGCAGTACTTC; CDR3aa: CASRVGQVAGEQYF
d_gene: TRBD1; abundance: -; v_gene: TRBV6-5; j_gene: TRBJ1-2; CDR3nt: TGTGCCAGCAGTCGACTTTCCGGGACAGGGATCGGCTACACCTTC; CDR3aa: CASSRLSGTGIGYTF
d_gene: TRBD1; abundance: -; v_gene: TRBV2; j_gene: TRBJ1-2; CDR3nt: TGTGCCAGCAGCGCCCGGGACAGATTTTGGGGCTACACCTTC; CDR3aa: CASSARDRFWGYTF
d_gene: -; abundance: -; v_gene: TRBV7-3; j_gene: TRBJ2-7; CDR3nt: TGTGCCAGCAGCAATCTGGGGCTAGCGCACTCCTACGAGCAGTACTTC; CDR3aa: CASSNLGLAHSYEQYF
d_gene: -; abundance: -; v_gene: TRBV24-1; j_gene: TRBJ2-5; CDR3nt: TGTGCCACCAGTGACCCAAAGAGGGACTTACAAGAGACCCAGTACTTC; CDR3aa: CATSDPKRDLQETQYF
d_gene: -; abundance: -; v_gene: TRBV6-5; j_gene: TRBJ1-3; CDR3nt: TGTGCCAGCTCTGGCAGGCCTGGAAACACCATATATTTT; CDR3aa: CASSGRPGNTIYF
d_gene: -; abundance: -; v_gene: TRBV10-3; j_gene: TRBJ2-3; CDR3nt: TGTGCCATCAGTGTCGGGGGGCGCGAGGGCACAGATACGCAGTATTTT; CDR3aa: CAISVGGREGTDTQYF
d_gene: -; abundance: -; v_gene: TRBV7-2; j_gene: TRBJ1-1; CDR3nt: TGTGCCAGCAGCTTAGTCGGGTCGGCGGGCACTGAAGCTTTCTTT; CDR3aa: CASSLVGSAGTEAFF
d_gene: TRBD2; abundance: once; v_gene: TRBV6-2/TRBV6-3; j_gene: TRBJ2-7; CDR3nt: TGTGCCAGCAGTTACCCGGGACTAGCGGGACTCGAGCAGTACTTC; CDR3aa: CASSYPGLAGLEQYF
d_gene: -; abundance: -; v_gene: TRBV6-6; j_gene: TRBJ2-4; CDR3nt: TGTGCCAGCAGTTCTGCGGGGGCACGGAACATTCAGTACTTC; CDR3aa: CASSSAGARNIQYF
d_gene: TRBD2; abundance: -; v_gene: TRBV7-3; j_gene: TRBJ2-3; CDR3nt: TGTGCCAGCAGCTCGGGACTAGCGGGGAGGGCAGATACGCAGTATTTT; CDR3aa: CASSSGLAGRADTQYF
d_gene: TRBD1; abundance: once; v_gene: TRBV19; j_gene: TRBJ1-2; CDR3nt: TGTGCCACAACAGGGGTTCACTATGGCTACACCTTC; CDR3aa: CATTGVHYGYTF